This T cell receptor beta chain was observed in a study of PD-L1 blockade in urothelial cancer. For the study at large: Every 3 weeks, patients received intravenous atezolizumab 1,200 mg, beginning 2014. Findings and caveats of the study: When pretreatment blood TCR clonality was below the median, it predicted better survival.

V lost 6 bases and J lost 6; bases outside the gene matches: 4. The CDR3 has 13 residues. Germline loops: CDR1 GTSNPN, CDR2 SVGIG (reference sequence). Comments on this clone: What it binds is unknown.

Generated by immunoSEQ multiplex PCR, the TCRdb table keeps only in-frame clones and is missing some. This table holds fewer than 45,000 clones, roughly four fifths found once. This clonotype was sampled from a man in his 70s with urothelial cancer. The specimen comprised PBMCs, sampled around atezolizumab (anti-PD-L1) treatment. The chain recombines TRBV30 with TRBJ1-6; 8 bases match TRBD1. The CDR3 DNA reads TGTGCCTGTGACAGGGGTGGTAATTCACCCCTCCACTTT. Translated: CACDRGGNSPLHF.